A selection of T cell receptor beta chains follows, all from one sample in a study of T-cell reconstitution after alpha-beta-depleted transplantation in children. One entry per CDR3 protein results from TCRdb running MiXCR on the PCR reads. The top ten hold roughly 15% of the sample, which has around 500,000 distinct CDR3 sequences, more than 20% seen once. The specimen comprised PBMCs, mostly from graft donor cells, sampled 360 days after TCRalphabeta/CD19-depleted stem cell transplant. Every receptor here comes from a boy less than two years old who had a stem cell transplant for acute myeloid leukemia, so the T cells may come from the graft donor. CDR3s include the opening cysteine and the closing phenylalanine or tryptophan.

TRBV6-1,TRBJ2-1,CASSPPAGGEEQFF
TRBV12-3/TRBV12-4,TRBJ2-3,CASRREMTQYF
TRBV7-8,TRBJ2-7,CASSLGVSGGFSYEQYF
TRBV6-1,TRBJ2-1,CASSETRNYNEQFF
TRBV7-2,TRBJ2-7,CASSLVGSHYYYYEQYF
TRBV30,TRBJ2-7,CAWSVWTGYYEQYF
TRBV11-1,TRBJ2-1,CASSLMSLAGDNEQFF
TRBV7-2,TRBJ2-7,CASSQGLGTYEQYF
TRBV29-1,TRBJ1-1,CSATGTIRKVAEAFF
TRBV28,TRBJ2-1,CASSLFGRAYNEQFF
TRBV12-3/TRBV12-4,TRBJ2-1,CASSWTSGSNEQFF
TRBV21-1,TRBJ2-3,CASKTRRGYTDTQYF
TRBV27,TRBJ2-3,CASSFPSDTQYF
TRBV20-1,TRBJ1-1,CSARGDASVNTEAFF
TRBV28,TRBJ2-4,CASSLGGGRGIQYF
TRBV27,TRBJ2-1,CAILQGNEQFF
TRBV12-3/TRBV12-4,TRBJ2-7,CASTLDSFYEQYF
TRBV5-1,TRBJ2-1,CASSLAGIFTYNEQFF
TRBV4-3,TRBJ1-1,CASSQVWGGTEAFF
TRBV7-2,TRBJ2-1,CASRGGYSYNEQFF
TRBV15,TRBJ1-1,CATSRDLGSTEAFF
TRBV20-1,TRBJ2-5,CSANPLGIRGRETQYF
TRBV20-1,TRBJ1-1,CSARPRGFTEAFF
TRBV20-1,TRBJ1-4,CSALDREKLFF
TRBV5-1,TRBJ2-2,CASSGWTGDTGELFF
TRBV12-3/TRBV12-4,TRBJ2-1,CASSFSIAGGPENEQFF
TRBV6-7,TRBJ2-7,CASSYRSMNGYF
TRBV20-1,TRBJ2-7,CSATPTGILPYEQYF
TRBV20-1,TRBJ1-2,CSARDLRGPNGYTF
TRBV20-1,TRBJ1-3,CSARDPFGAAPTGLSGNTIYF
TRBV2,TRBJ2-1,CASHIPYNEQFF